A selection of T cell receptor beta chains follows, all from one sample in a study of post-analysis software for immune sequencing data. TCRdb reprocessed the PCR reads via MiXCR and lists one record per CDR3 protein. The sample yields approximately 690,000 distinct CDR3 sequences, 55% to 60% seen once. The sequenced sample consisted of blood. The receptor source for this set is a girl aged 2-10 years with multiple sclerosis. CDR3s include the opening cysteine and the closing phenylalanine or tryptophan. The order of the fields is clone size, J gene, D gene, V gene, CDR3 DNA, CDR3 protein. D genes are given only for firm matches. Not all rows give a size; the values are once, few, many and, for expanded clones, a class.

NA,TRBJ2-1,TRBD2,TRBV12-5,TGTGCTAGTGGTTACCGTCCGGGACTAGCGTTGAACAATGAGCAGTTCTTC,CASGYRPGLALNNEQFF
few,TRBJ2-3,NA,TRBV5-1,TGCGCCAGCAGCTTGTGGCCCTTGGATACGCAGTATTTT,CASSLWPLDTQYF
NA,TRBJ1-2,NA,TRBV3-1,TGTGCCAGCAGCCATCCCGGTGGCTACACCTTC,CASSHPGGYTF
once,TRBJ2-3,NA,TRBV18,TGTGCCAGCTCTAGAACCGACTCTACGACAGATACGCAGTATTTT,CASSRTDSTTDTQYF
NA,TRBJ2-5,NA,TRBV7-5,NA,CISVSEARLAGRQETQYF
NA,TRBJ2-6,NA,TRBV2,TGTGCCAGCGTCGGGTGGCCCTCTGGGGCCAACGTCCTGACTTTC,CASVGWPSGANVLTF
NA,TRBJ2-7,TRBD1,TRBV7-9,TGTGCCAGCAGCTCTCGGACAGGCGAGCAGTACTTC,CASSSRTGEQYF
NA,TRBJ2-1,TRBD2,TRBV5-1,TGCGCCAGCACCTTAACTGCGGGAGTAGAGGGTGAGCAGTTCTTC,CASTLTAGVEGEQFF
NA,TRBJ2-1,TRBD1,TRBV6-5,TGTGCCAGCAGTTCCAACCGACAGGGGCCCTACAATGAGCAGTTCTTC,CASSSNRQGPYNEQFF
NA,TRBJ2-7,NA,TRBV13,TGTGCCAGCAGCGCCTCCCGGGACTCCCACTACGAGCAGTACTTC,CASSASRDSHYEQYF
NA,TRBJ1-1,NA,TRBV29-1,TGCAGGACCGGGACGAACACTGAAGCTTTCTTT,CRTGTNTEAFF
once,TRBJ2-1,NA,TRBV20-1,TGCAGTGCGACACGGGCGGGGCGCTCCTACAATGAGCAGTTCTTC,CSATRAGRSYNEQFF
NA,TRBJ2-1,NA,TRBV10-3,TGTGCCATCAGTGGCGGACGGGAAACTGAGCAGTTCTTC,CAISGGRETEQFF
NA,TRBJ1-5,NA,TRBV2,TGTGCCAGCAGTGAAGGGGTGCCCTTAGGGCAGCCCCAGCATTTT,CASSEGVPLGQPQHF
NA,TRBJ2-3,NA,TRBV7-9,TGTGCCAGCAGCTTTGGCGGTACTAGCACAGATACGCAGTATTTT,CASSFGGTSTDTQYF
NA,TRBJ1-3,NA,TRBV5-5,TGTGCCAGCAGTTATAAGAGGAAATCTGGAAACACCATATATTTT,CASSYKRKSGNTIYF
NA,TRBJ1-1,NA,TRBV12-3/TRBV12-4,TGTGCCAGCAACCATCGGGCAGGCCCTGAAGCTTTCTTT,CASNHRAGPEAFF
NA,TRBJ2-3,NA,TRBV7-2,TGTGCCAGCAGCGGGCCGAGACTTCAGGCGCAGTATTTT,CASSGPRLQAQYF
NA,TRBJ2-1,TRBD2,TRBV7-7,TGTGCTAGCAGCCCCCGGCTAGCGGCCCCCGGGGATGAGCAGTTCTTC,CASSPRLAAPGDEQFF
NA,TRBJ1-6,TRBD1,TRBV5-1,TGTGCCAGCAGCTTAGGACAGGGAGGATCACCCCTCCACTTT,CASSLGQGGSPLHF
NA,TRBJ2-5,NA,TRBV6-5,TGTGCCGGCGGAAACCCCACAGAGCAGTACTTC,CAGGNPTEQYF
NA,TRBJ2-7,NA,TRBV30,TGTGCCTGGAGAGGGCAGGGAGATTACGAGCAGTACTTC,CAWRGQGDYEQYF
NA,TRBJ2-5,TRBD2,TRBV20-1,TGCAGTGCTAGGGGAGGGGGACTAGCGGGGAGATGGGAGGAGACCCAGTACTTC,CSARGGGLAGRWEETQYF
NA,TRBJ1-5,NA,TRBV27,TGTGCCAGCAGTCCCGACCCCGATGGTCAGCCCCAGCATTTT,CASSPDPDGQPQHF
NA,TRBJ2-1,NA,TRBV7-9,TGTGCCAGCAGCTTAGCCCTAGGAGGGGCGTACAATGAGCAGTTCTTC,CASSLALGGAYNEQFF
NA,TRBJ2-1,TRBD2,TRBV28,TGTGCCACCACCTTAGCGGGGGGAACGTCCTACAATGAGCAGTTCTTC,CATTLAGGTSYNEQFF
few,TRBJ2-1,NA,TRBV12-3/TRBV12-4,TGTGCCAGCAGCCCACTTGGACTACACAATGAGCAGTTCTTC,CASSPLGLHNEQFF
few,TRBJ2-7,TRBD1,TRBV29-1,TGCAGGGTTTCAGGGGGCGGCTCCTACGAGCAGTACTTC,CRVSGGGSYEQYF